The subject of this entry is one TCR beta chain. As yet, its antigen is unknown. The data originate from a study of shared clonotypes between healthy human individuals. The authors distributed each subset's genomic DNA evenly over several immunoSEQ plates. Only in-frame clones appear in the TCRdb table, and some are missing; sequencing was by immunoSEQ multiplex PCR. The data hold a few million clones, with roughly 90% observed a single time. The donors were all Caucasian adults (living in Nashville, Tennessee). The CDR3 contains 13 residues. In germline, CDR1 is MNHEY, CDR2 SMNVEV (reference sequence). V gave up 2 bases and J gave up 3 bases, with 7 bases separating them. General observations from the study: Sampling used blood alone; tissue repertoires probably differ. For naive CD4 cells, roughly 4.6% of clonotypes were shared across a few donors.

The clonotype originates from a man in his late teens or twenties in good health. Some clones in this sample may be carry-over from other donors' samples. The chain combines TRBV27 with TRBJ1-2; the D gene is possibly TRBD1 (5 bases). The sample taken for sequencing was naive CD4+ T cells from PBMCs. Subset of the sample: CD45RA+ positively selected. In nucleotides, the CDR3 is TGTGCCAGCAGTTTACGGGGGGACTATGGCTACACCTTC. Its translation: CASSLRGDYGYTF.